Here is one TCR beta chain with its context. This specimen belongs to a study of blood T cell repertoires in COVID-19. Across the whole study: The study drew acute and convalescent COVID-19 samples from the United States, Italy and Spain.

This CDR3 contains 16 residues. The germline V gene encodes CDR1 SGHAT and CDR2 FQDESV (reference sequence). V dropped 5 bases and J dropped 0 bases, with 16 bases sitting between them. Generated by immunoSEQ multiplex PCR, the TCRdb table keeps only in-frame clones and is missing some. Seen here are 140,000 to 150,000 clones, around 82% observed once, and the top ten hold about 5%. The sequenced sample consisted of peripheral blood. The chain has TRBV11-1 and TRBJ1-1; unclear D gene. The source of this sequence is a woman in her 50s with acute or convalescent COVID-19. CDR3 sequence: CASSLYGPLMNTEAFF. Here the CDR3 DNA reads TGTGCCAGCAGCCTCTACGGTCCCCTGATGAACACTGAAGCTTTCTTT.